The sequence of this T cell receptor (beta chain) was determined in a study of blood T cell repertoires in COVID-19. In the study overall: Samples representing acute and convalescent COVID-19 were sourced from the United States, Italy and Spain. T cells, B-cell-depleted T cells, or PBMCs provided the cDNA or gDNA that served as material.

The CDR3 is 15 residues long. With 0 bases clipped from V and 3 bases from J, the junction kept 2 bases outside the gene matches. Germline V lookup: CDR1 SGDLS, CDR2 YYNGEE. In the authors' workflow: Amplified reference gene primers provided the basis for estimating nucleated cell counts. Measured with immunoSEQ multiplex PCR; TCRdb has only the in-frame clones, and not every one. Clonal size and the V and J genes are those of that table, whereas D and trimming came from the DNA. The sample consists of tens of thousands of clones, 88% of them appearing once. The origin of this receptor is a man aged 45-60 years with active COVID-19. Sequencing was performed on peripheral blood. The rearrangement uses TRBV9 and TRBJ2-3; 9 bases line up with TRBD2. The CDR3 nucleotides are TGTGCCAGCAGCGTAGATAGCGGGGGAACAGATACGCAGTATTTT. This codes for CASSVDSGGTDTQYF.